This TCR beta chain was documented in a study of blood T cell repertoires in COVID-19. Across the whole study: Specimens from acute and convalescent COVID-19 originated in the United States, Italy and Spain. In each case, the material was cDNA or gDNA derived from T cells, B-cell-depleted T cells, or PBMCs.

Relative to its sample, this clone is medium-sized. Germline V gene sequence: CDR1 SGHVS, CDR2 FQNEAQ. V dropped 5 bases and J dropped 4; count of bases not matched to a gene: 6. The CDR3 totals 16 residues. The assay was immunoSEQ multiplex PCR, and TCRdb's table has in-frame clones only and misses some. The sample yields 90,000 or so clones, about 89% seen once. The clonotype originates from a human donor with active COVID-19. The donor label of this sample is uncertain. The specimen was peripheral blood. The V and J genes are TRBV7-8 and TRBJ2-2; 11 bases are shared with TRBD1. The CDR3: CASSTDRGPGTGELFF. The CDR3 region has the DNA TGTGCCAGCAGCACGGACAGGGGGCCCGGCACCGGGGAGCTGTTTTTT.